The clone carrying this T cell receptor beta chain has just a few counts. Its antigen is still unknown. Both previously described methods and listed TCR primers were employed to make bulk TCR libraries. TCRdb reprocessed the PCR reads with MiXCR, giving one entry per CDR3 protein. The repertoire holds around 470,000 distinct CDR3 sequences, 20% to 25% seen once, with about 0.78% in the top ten. The sample is drawn from a study of molecular identifiers for immune sequencing clone quantification. Overall study results and limits: Highly expanded clones may be undercounted when identical TCR molecules share barcodes.

The CDR3 contains 17 residues. CDR1 WSHSY and CDR2 SAAADI come from the germline V gene. Trimming left V 0 bases short and J 6 bases short, with 19 bases between. What was sequenced was naive CD8+ T cells from blood, with Jurkat cell RNA spiked in. Sample subset: FACS-sorted CD8+CD4-CCR7+CD45RA+ naive T cells. The clonotype was recovered from a human donor in good health. Some libraries in this study had Jurkat cell RNA spiked in. V usage is TRBV10-2 and J usage is TRBJ2-3; TRBD1 is a possible D gene (5 bases). CDR3 sequence (DNA): TGCGCCAGCAGTGAGTCGGCCATACTGGGCAGGGTTGATACGCAGTATTTT. Residues: CASSESAILGRVDTQYF.